This TCR beta chain is drawn from a study of OX40 agonist ivuxolimab in advanced cancers. Assay used: immunoSEQ multiplex PCR; TCRdb lists only in-frame clones, some missing. The table has more than 45,000 clones, around nine tenths seen once. The CDR3 has 13 residues. Germline-derived CDR1 and CDR2 are SGHTS and YDEGEE. V lost 5 bases and J 7 bases, leaving 10 bases between the germline ends. The chain combines TRBV5-8 with TRBJ1-6, with D tentatively TRBD1 (6 bases). The sample here was CD4+ or CD8+ T cells sorted from blood, taken in a trial of the OX40 agonist ivuxolimab. The sequence came from an adult with an advanced solid tumor such as melanoma, head and neck, liver or kidney cancer. This CDR3 is CASRWTVNSPLHF. CDR3 DNA sequence: TGTGCCAGCAGATGGACAGTCAATTCACCCCTCCACTTT.